This T cell receptor beta chain appears in the sequencing data of a study of blood T cell repertoires in COVID-19. Overall study context: The United States, Italy and Spain provided the acute and convalescent COVID-19 samples. PBMCs, B-cell-depleted T cells, or T cells provided the cDNA or gDNA that made up the material.

CDR1 and CDR2 from the germline V gene are SGDLS and YYNGEE. The CDR3 runs 16 residues. V lost 4 bases, J lost 1 base, and 9 bases stayed unmatched. This clone was seen just once. Clones were sequenced by immunoSEQ multiplex PCR, and TCRdb holds only the in-frame ones, with some missing. Of approximately 50,000 clones listed, about nine tenths were seen once; the top ten hold approximately 5.9%. The TCR comes from a man in his fifties or sixties with active COVID-19. The genes are TRBV9 and TRBJ2-5; 8 bases match TRBD1. Specimen: peripheral blood. The CDR3 DNA follows: TGTGCCAGCAGCCAAGGGACAGGCGGACTCCAAGAGACCCAGTACTTC. As protein: CASSQGTGGLQETQYF.